These T cell receptor beta chains were read from a single sample in a study of CD8 T cells in ankylosing spondylitis. TCRdb independently ran MiXCR on the 5' RACE reads; one entry per CDR3 protein. In the table there are around 230,000 distinct CDR3 sequences, approximately 7.6% of which are singletons. The sequencing sample was made of blood, either unsorted or a sorted T cell fraction (not recorded which). Receptors originate from a female donor with ankylosing spondylitis or in good health (not recorded which). The CDR3 runs from the conserved cysteine through the conserved F or W. A D gene is named only where the DNA matches it firmly. Where a row states a size, it is once, few, many or the class of an expanded clone; other rows omit it.

>TRBJ1-5|-|many|TRBV6-5
CASSFQQGGNQPQHF
TGTGCCAGCAGTTTCCAACAGGGAGGGAATCAGCCCCAGCATTTT
>TRBJ2-2|TRBD2|many|TRBV3-1
CASSPAGTSVTGELFF
TGTGCCAGCAGCCCAGCCGGGACTAGCGTAACCGGGGAGCTGTTTTTT
>TRBJ2-7|TRBD2|many|TRBV6-5
CASSYPSGNNEQYF
TGTGCCAGCAGTTACCCTAGCGGGAACAACGAGCAGTACTTC
>TRBJ1-1|TRBD1|many|TRBV9
CASSQQQGFTEAFF
TGTGCCAGCAGCCAACAACAGGGGTTCACTGAAGCTTTCTTT
>TRBJ2-7|TRBD2|many|TRBV12-3/TRBV12-4
CASSTLAGIGSEQYF
TGTGCCAGCAGTACTTTAGCGGGAATCGGGTCCGAGCAGTACTTC
>TRBJ1-5|-|many|TRBV28
CASSSLGAYQPQHF
TGTGCCAGCAGTTCCTTGGGGGCGTATCAGCCCCAGCATTTT
>TRBJ2-1|TRBD2|many|TRBV20-1
CSAEGLADSYNEQFF
TGCAGTGCTGAGGGACTAGCGGATTCCTACAATGAGCAGTTCTTC
>TRBJ2-3|-|many|TRBV20-1
CSADPRLRMDGTDTQYF
TGCAGTGCCGACCCCCGACTAAGGATGGACGGCACAGATACGCAGTATTTT
>TRBJ1-1|-|-|TRBV7-2
CASSPNPGWGNTEAFF
TGTGCCAGCAGCCCTAACCCAGGGTGGGGGAACACTGAAGCTTTCTTT
>TRBJ2-1|TRBD2|many|TRBV10-1
CASPEGLAGGAGEQFF
TGCGCCAGCCCAGAGGGACTAGCGGGAGGTGCGGGTGAGCAGTTCTTC
>TRBJ2-7|-|-|TRBV5-4
CALRDAGTYEQYF
TGTGCCCTCCGGGATGCAGGGACCTACGAGCAGTACTTC
>TRBJ1-3|-|many|TRBV20-1
CSARDQGTASGNTIYF
TGCAGTGCTAGAGATCAAGGCACAGCCTCTGGAAACACCATATATTTT
>TRBJ2-5|TRBD2|many|TRBV12-3/TRBV12-4
CASRRLAEETQYF
TGTGCCAGCAGGAGACTAGCGGAAGAGACCCAGTACTTC
>TRBJ2-1|-|many|TRBV10-3
CAISESRGGEQFF
TGTGCCATCAGTGAGTCCAGGGGTGGCGAGCAGTTCTTC
>TRBJ1-1|-|many|TRBV3-1
CASSRKRDTEAFF
TGTGCCAGCAGCCGGAAAAGGGACACTGAAGCTTTCTTT
>TRBJ2-7|TRBD1|many|TRBV5-4
CASSLGTGGEQYF
TGTGCCAGCAGCTTGGGGACAGGGGGCGAGCAGTACTTC
>TRBJ2-5|-|many|TRBV27
CASSFAGETQYF
TGTGCCAGCAGTTTTGCGGGAGAGACCCAGTACTTC
>TRBJ2-1|TRBD1|many|TRBV3-1
CASSLAGTGFATSGQFF
TGTGCCAGCAGCCTCGCCGGGACAGGGTTTGCCACGTCGGGGCAGTTCTTC
>TRBJ2-7|-|few|TRBV12-5
CASGLVSPYEQYF
TGTGCTAGTGGTTTGGTGTCCCCCTACGAGCAGTACTTC
>TRBJ1-2|TRBD1|many|TRBV20-1
CSAKQGNYGYTF
TGCAGTGCTAAACAGGGGAACTATGGCTACACCTTC
>TRBJ2-1|TRBD2|many|TRBV7-8
CASSFPGLVADNEQFF
TGTGCCAGCAGCTTCCCGGGACTAGTGGCCGACAATGAGCAGTTCTTC
>TRBJ1-5|-|many|TRBV28
CASSPGGELEPQHF
TGTGCCAGCAGTCCCGGGGGTGAGTTGGAGCCCCAGCATTTT
>TRBJ2-2|-|many|TRBV7-2
CASSLLATNTGELFF
TGTGCCAGCAGCTTGCTAGCGACGAACACCGGGGAGCTGTTTTTT
>TRBJ2-1|TRBD1|many|TRBV11-1
CASMGGTGLLAEQFF
TGTGCCAGCATGGGGGGGACAGGGTTATTAGCTGAGCAGTTCTTC
>TRBJ2-3|-|-|TRBV7-2
CASSSDRPDTQYF
TGTGCCAGCAGCTCAGACAGACCAGATACGCAGTATTTT
>TRBJ1-2|-|many|TRBV28
CASSRLLEGPDGYTF
TGTGCCAGCAGCCGACTCCTAGAAGGACCCGATGGCTACACCTTC
>TRBJ2-7|TRBD2|few|TRBV5-1
CASSPGVAGDYEQYF
TGCGCCAGCAGCCCCGGAGTAGCGGGAGACTACGAGCAGTACTTC
>TRBJ1-1|-|many|TRBV7-8
CASSPSTVMNTEAFF
TGTGCCAGCAGCCCATCCACAGTCATGAACACTGAAGCTTTCTTT
>TRBJ2-6|TRBD2|many|TRBV4-3
CASSQDIRASGISGANVLTF
TGCGCCAGCAGCCAAGATATTAGGGCTAGCGGAATCTCTGGGGCCAACGTCCTGACTTTC
>TRBJ2-3|TRBD2|many|TRBV20-1
CSAREVAGVRDTQYF
TGCAGTGCTAGAGAGGTAGCGGGAGTCCGAGATACGCAGTATTTT
>TRBJ2-3|TRBD2|few|TRBV2
CASSRIGLAGGDTQYF
TGTGCCAGCAGTAGAATCGGACTAGCGGGAGGAGATACGCAGTATTTT
>TRBJ2-2|-|many|TRBV24-1
CATSEGIGELFF
TGTGCCACCAGCGAGGGAATCGGGGAGCTGTTTTTT
>TRBJ1-5|-|many|TRBV2
CASGEGSDPVQPQHF
TGTGCCAGCGGAGAGGGGAGTGATCCAGTTCAGCCCCAGCATTTT
>TRBJ1-1|-|many|TRBV12-3/TRBV12-4
CASSPEGIWAFF
TGTGCCAGCAGTCCCGAAGGTATTTGGGCTTTCTTT
>TRBJ1-1|TRBD1|many|TRBV20-1
CSARRAGGGTEAFF
TGCAGTGCTAGACGGGCAGGGGGAGGCACTGAAGCTTTCTTT